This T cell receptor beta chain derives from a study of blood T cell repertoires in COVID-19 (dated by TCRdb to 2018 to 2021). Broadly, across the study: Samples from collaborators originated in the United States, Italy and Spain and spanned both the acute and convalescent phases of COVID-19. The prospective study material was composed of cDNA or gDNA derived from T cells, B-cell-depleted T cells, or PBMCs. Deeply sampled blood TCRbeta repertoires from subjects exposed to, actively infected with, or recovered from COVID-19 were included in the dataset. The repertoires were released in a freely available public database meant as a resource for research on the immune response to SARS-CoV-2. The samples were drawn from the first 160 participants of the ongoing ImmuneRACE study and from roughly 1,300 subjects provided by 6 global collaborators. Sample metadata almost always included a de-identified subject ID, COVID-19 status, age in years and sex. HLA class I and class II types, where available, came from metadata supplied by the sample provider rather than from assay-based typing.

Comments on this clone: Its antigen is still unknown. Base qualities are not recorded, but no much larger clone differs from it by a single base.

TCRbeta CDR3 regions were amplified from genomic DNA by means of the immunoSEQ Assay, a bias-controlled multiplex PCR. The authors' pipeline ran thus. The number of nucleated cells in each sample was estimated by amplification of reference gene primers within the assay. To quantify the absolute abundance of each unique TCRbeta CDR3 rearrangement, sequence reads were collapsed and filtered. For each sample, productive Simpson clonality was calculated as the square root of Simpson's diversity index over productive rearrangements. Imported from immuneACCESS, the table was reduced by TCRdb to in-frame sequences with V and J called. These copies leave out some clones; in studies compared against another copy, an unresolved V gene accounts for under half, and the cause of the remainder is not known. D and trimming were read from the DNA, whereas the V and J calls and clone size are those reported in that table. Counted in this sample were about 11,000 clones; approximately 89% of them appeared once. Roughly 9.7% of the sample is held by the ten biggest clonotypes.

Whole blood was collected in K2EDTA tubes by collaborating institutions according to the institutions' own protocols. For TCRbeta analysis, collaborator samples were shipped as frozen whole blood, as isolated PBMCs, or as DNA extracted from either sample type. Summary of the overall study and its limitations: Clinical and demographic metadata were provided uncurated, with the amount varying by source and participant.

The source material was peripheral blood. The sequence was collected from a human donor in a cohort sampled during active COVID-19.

The nucleotide sequence is given as TGTGCCAGTAGTACCCGGGACTTAGGAACTGAAGCTTTCTTT. Translated, this is CASSTRDLGTEAFF. Recombination connected TRBV19 to TRBJ1-1; 5 matching bases give a weak D call of TRBD1. The CDR3 numbers 14 residues from cysteine through phenylalanine. Only CDR3 DNA remains: 42 bases, in frame from the first base. Reading the germline V gene (reference sequence) gives CDR1 LNHDA and CDR2 SQIVND. At the junction V is shortened by 4 bases and J by 5 bases, with 14 bases in between.